These 32 T cell receptor beta chains came from one sample sequenced in a study of shared clonotypes between healthy human individuals. Only in-frame clones appear in the TCRdb table, and some are missing; sequencing was by immunoSEQ multiplex PCR. Of 2 million to 2.5 million clones in the sample, around 95% are singletons; the top ten hold more than 0.1%. Source material: naive CD4+ T cells sorted from blood. Stated subset: CD45RA+ positively selected. The receptor source for this set is a man younger than 35 in good health.

The chain employs TRBV2 and TRBJ2-3; 14 bases are shared with TRBD2. The CDR3 length is 18 residues. V gave up 7 bases and J gave up 3 bases; unmatched junction bases: 12. The germline V gene encodes CDR1 SNHLY and CDR2 FYNNEI. The CDR3 DNA is TGTGCCAGCACCGATTGGGGACTAGCGGGAGTGGGGACAGATACGCAGTATTTT. Protein: CASTDWGLAGVGTDTQYF.

This clone was seen a handful of times. V is TRBV10-2 and J is TRBJ1-2; 7 bases agree with TRBD1. CDR1 and CDR2 (germline): WSHSY, SAAADI. V lost 6 bases, J lost 5 bases, and 6 bases stayed unmatched. This CDR3 spans 13 amino acids. CDR3 sequence reads: CASSRDSRYGYTF. In DNA, the CDR3 is TGCGCCAGCAGCCGGGACAGTCGATATGGCTACACCTTC.

The V gene is TRBV9, the J gene TRBJ2-7; TRBD2 matches 7 bases. This CDR3 region has 15 residues. Germline assignment: CDR1 SGDLS and CDR2 YYNGEE. Unmatched junction bases numbered 10, after V lost 4 bases and J lost 3 bases. The CDR3 DNA sequence: TGTGCCAGCAGCCCAACTCGGGACTACCGCTACGAGCAGTACTTC. Amino acid sequence: CASSPTRDYRYEQYF.

The chain carries TRBV7-9 and TRBJ1-4, with a weak D call TRBD1 (5 bases). Germline V gene sequence: CDR1 SEHNR, CDR2 FQNEAQ (reference sequence). The CDR3 loop spans 15 amino acids. The V end lost 4 bases, the J end lost 3 bases, and 12 bases lay between the germline ends. CDR3 nucleotide sequence: TGTGCCAGCAGCTACGGGGGGGATTCTAATGAAAAACTGTTTTTT. Translated, it gives CASSYGGDSNEKLFF.

The chain uses TRBV6-5 and TRBJ2-7; D is unclear. There are 13 residues in the CDR3. Germline V gene data show CDR1 as MNHEY and CDR2 as SVGAGI. V lost 5 bases to trimming and J lost 2 bases, with 10 bases between them. Written as DNA, the CDR3 is TGTGCCAGCAGTAGTCCCAACCCCTACGAGCAGTACTTC. It specifies CASSSPNPYEQYF.

The chain links TRBV2 to TRBJ2-7, with 11 bases lining up with TRBD2. Germline CDR1 reads SNHLY; CDR2 reads FYNNEI. The CDR3 is made up of 18 amino acids. V shed 0 bases, J shed 6 bases, and the junction held 13 bases outside the gene matches. The CDR3 spells CASSEALVLAGVNGEQYF. CDR3 sequence (DNA): TGTGCCAGCAGTGAAGCGCTAGTACTAGCGGGAGTTAATGGCGAGCAGTACTTC.

The chain employs TRBV6-6 and TRBJ1-2, with 7 bases that match TRBD1. There are 13 residues in the CDR3. Trimming cost V 5 bases and J 4 bases; bases outside gene matches: 4. Looked up from germline, CDR1 is MNHNY and CDR2 is SVGAGI (reference sequence). CDR3 DNA: TGTGCCAGCAGTCGCGGGACAGCCTATGGCTACACCTTC. Amino acid sequence: CASSRGTAYGYTF.

The V call is TRBV28, the J call TRBJ1-2, with TRBD1 matching over 8 bases. The V segment lost 3 bases and the J segment 1 base; nucleotides outside the gene matches: 10. Germline CDR1 is MDHEN and CDR2 is SYDVKM. The CDR3 contains 17 residues. Here the CDR3 reads CASSLYSGGANNYGYTF. The CDR3 DNA is TGTGCCAGCAGTTTGTATTCAGGGGGCGCGAATAACTATGGCTACACCTTC.

This chain connects TRBV10-2 to TRBJ2-7; 15 bases agree with TRBD2. Germline CDR1 WSHSY, CDR2 SAAADI. The CDR3 has 16 residues. Germline trimming cut 6 bases from V and 3 bases from J; bases unmatched to any gene: 6. The CDR3 DNA follows: TGCGCCAGCAGGGGCGGGACTAGCGGGAGGATCTACGAGCAGTACTTC. This translates into CASRGGTSGRIYEQYF.

This chain joins TRBV7-2 and TRBJ2-2; D is undetermined. V shed 2 bases and J shed 3 bases, with 10 bases lying between them. Germline loops: CDR1 SGHTA, CDR2 FQGNSA. The CDR3 covers 15 residues. The CDR3 here is CASSLRRTDTGELFF. The CDR3 nucleotides are TGTGCCAGCAGCTTAAGGCGGACGGACACCGGGGAGCTGTTTTTT.

This chain connects TRBV5-1 to TRBJ2-7, with unresolved D. The CDR3 is 15 residues long. V lost 5 bases, J lost 0 bases, and 15 bases lay in between. From germline, CDR1 is SGHRS and CDR2 YFSETQ. The CDR3 region has the DNA TGCGCCAGCAGGCTCATGGGCGCGGACTCCTACGAGCAGTACTTC. Translated: CASRLMGADSYEQYF.

This chain joins TRBV2 and TRBJ2-2; unclear D gene. This CDR3 is built from 15 residues. Trimming removed 5 bases at V and 6 bases at J, with 16 bases between. The V gene's germline CDR1 is SNHLY and CDR2 FYNNEI. The CDR3 is CASSSPGVRAGELFF. CDR3 coding DNA: TGTGCCAGCAGTTCACCGGGCGTTCGGGCCGGGGAGCTGTTTTTT.

Points on this clone: Within the sample, other DNA sequences also encode this same CDR3. This chain links TRBV7-9 with TRBJ1-2, with D unclear. The germline CDR1 and CDR2 sequences are SEHNR and FQNEAQ (reference sequence). V lost 1 base and J lost 4, with 7 bases in between. The CDR3 totals 13 residues. CDR3 sequence reads: CASSLDSRYGYTF. In DNA, the CDR3 is TGTGCCAGCAGCTTAGACAGCCGCTATGGCTACACCTTC.

A note on this clone: This sample also contains other DNA sequences that code for the same CDR3. The chain employs TRBV7-3 and TRBJ1-1, with D maybe TRBD1 (5 bases). Germline values: CDR1 SGHTA, CDR2 FQGTGA. The CDR3 runs to 14 residues. V was cut by 3 bases and J by 2 bases, with 10 bases left in between. The CDR3 region is CASSLGHSNTEAFF. As DNA, the CDR3 is TGTGCCAGCAGCTTGGGGCACAGTAACACTGAAGCTTTCTTT.

The rearrangement links TRBV28 to TRBJ1-3; weak D call: TRBD1 (5 bases). Trimming cost V 5 bases and J 0 bases, with 8 bases left between them. Germline CDR1 is MDHEN and CDR2 is SYDVKM. The CDR3 runs to 14 residues. The CDR3 region is CASSPGTSGNTIYF. The CDR3 region has the DNA TGTGCCAGCAGTCCAGGGACCTCTGGAAACACCATATATTTT.

This sequence joins TRBV4-3 and TRBJ2-5; perhaps D is TRBD1 or TRBD2 (5 bases each). This CDR3 spans 13 amino acids. Trimming stripped 0 bases from V and 7 bases from J, with 9 bases between. From germline, CDR1 is LGHNA and CDR2 YSLEER. The CDR3 DNA is TGCGCCAGCAGCCAAGAGAGTGGGGGGACCCAGTACTTC. Its protein is CASSQESGGTQYF.

The J gene is TRBJ2-1, the V gene TRBV5-1; the match to TRBD2 covers 7 bases. CDR1 and CDR2 from the germline V gene are SGHRS and YFSETQ. Trimming cost V 2 bases and J 4 bases; bases outside gene matches: 6. The length of the CDR3 is 15 residues. Written as DNA, the CDR3 is TGCGCCAGCAGCTTTCTAGCGGAGGGATACAATGAGCAGTTCTTC. This gives the protein CASSFLAEGYNEQFF.

The chain combines TRBV7-8 with TRBJ2-7; 9 nucleotides agree with TRBD1. This CDR3 contains 17 residues. J lost 7 bases, V lost 5 bases, and 18 bases had no gene match. Germline CDR1 reads SGHVS; CDR2 reads FQNEAQ. The CDR3 loop is CASSKQGASPLAREQYF. The CDR3 DNA reads as TGTGCCAGCAGCAAACAGGGGGCATCGCCACTAGCGAGAGAGCAGTACTTC.

This clone was seen once. The chain is built from TRBV30 and TRBJ1-1, with TRBD1 matching 7 bases. Per the germline V gene, CDR1 is GTSNPN and CDR2 is SVGIG (reference sequence). Trimming removed 1 base from V and 7 bases from J; junction bases left unmatched: 15. There are 16 residues in the CDR3. CDR3 loop: CAWSAILPGGSLEAFF. The CDR3 coding sequence is TGTGCCTGGAGTGCGATCCTGCCAGGGGGAAGTCTTGAAGCTTTCTTT.

The V gene is TRBV9, the J gene TRBJ1-3; D call uncertain. Trimming cost V 0 bases and J 3 bases, with 16 bases left between them. The CDR3 has 17 residues. Germline lookup yields CDR1 SGDLS and CDR2 YYNGEE. CDR3 in amino acids: CASSVVVLAGYGNTIYF. The CDR3 DNA reads as TGTGCCAGCAGCGTAGTCGTGTTGGCCGGATATGGAAACACCATATATTTT. Together with reference TRBV9 and TRBJ1-3, the CDR3 gives the full variable domain: DSGVTQTPKHLITATGQRVTLRCSPRSGDLSVYWYQQSLDQGLQFLIQYYNGEERAKGNILERFSAQQFPDLHSELNLSSLELGDSALYFCASSVVVLAGYGNTIYFGEGSWLTVV.

This chain links TRBV11-2 with TRBJ2-7, with unresolved D. CDR3 length equals 15 residues. The V end was cut by 5 bases, the J end by 0 bases, with 14 bases between. Per germline, CDR1 SGHAT and CDR2 FQNNGV. DNA of the CDR3: TGTGCCAGCAGCGACCCGTTTCCTCTCTCCTACGAGCAGTACTTC. It is translated as CASSDPFPLSYEQYF.

The chain carries TRBV30 and TRBJ1-6, with 9 bases lining up with TRBD1. The CDR3 loop spans 13 amino acids. The germline V gene has CDR1 GTSNPN and CDR2 SVGIG (reference sequence). V dropped 4 bases and J dropped 10; count of bases not matched to a gene: 5. DNA for the CDR3: TGTGCCTGGACCGGGACAGGGCGATCACCCCTCCACTTT. Translating it yields CAWTGTGRSPLHF.

The J gene is TRBJ1-3, the V gene TRBV2, with TRBD1 as a possible D gene (6 bases). Germline lookup yields CDR1 SNHLY and CDR2 FYNNEI. The CDR3 is made up of 18 amino acids. V was cut by 0 bases and J by 0 bases, with 15 bases left in between. CDR3 DNA sequence: TGTGCCAGCAGTGAAGCGGAGGGCAGGGGTTACTCTGGAAACACCATATATTTT. It encodes CASSEAEGRGYSGNTIYF.

The genes are TRBV6-6 and TRBJ2-5, with D unresolved. Deletions cut 6 bases from V and 4 bases from J, with 9 bases between. This CDR3 has 12 amino acids. CDR1 MNHNY and CDR2 SVGAGI come from the germline V gene (reference sequence). In DNA, the CDR3 is TGTGCCAGCAGCCCCGTTAGAGAGACCCAGTACTTC. This translates into CASSPVRETQYF.

V is TRBV6-6 and J is TRBJ2-1; 8 bases fit TRBD1. The germline gives CDR1 MNHNY, CDR2 SVGAGI (reference sequence). The ends lost 2 bases at V and 7 bases at J; junction bases unmatched: 10. This CDR3 contains 16 residues. The CDR3 loop is CASSYPSQGANNEQFF. The CDR3 bases are TGTGCCAGCAGTTACCCCTCCCAGGGGGCTAATAATGAGCAGTTCTTC.

The chain joins TRBV14 to TRBJ2-5, with TRBD1 matching over 7 bases. V lost 4 bases to trimming and J lost 5 bases; unmatched junction nucleotides: 10. The CDR3 has 15 amino acids. The V gene's germline CDR1 is SGHDN and CDR2 FVKESK. CDR3 region: CASSPNPTGSETQYF. The CDR3, as DNA: TGTGCCAGCAGCCCGAACCCGACAGGGAGCGAGACCCAGTACTTC.

The V and J genes are TRBV15 and TRBJ1-2; 7 positions match TRBD1. Germline CDR1 is LNHNV and CDR2 is YYDKDF (reference sequence). V was clipped by 0 bases and J by 3 bases; unmatched bases: 4. This CDR3 comprises 15 residues. This CDR3 is CATSRDRTGDYGYTF. The CDR3 bases are TGTGCCACCAGCAGAGACCGGACAGGCGACTATGGCTACACCTTC. Variable domain in full (rest from reference TRBV15 and TRBJ1-2): DAMVIQNPRYQVTQFGKPVTLSCSQTLNHNVMYWYQQKSSQAPKLLFHYYDKDFNNEADTPDNFQSRRPNTSFCFLDIRSPGLGDTAMYLCATSRDRTGDYGYTFGSGTRLTVV.

The chain is built from TRBV7-8 and TRBJ2-5, with D perhaps TRBD1 (6 bases). Trimming pared 0 bases from V and 4 bases from J, leaving 12 bases between. In germline, CDR1 is SGHVS, CDR2 FQNEAQ. The length of the CDR3 is 15 residues. The CDR3 sequence is CASSLAGRGGETQYF. The CDR3 nucleotides read TGTGCCAGCAGCTTAGCGGGCAGGGGCGGAGAGACCCAGTACTTC.

The chain combines TRBV5-1 with TRBJ2-7; D is unresolved. This CDR3 has 14 amino acids. Germline CDR1 SGHRS, CDR2 YFSETQ. The V end was cut by 2 bases, the J end by 0 bases, with 9 bases between. In DNA form, the CDR3 reads TGCGCCAGCAGCTTTACTTCAGTCTCCTACGAGCAGTACTTC. Amino acids: CASSFTSVSYEQYF.

The chain carries TRBV29-1 and TRBJ1-1; TRBD1 matches 9 bases. CDR1 is SQVTM and CDR2 is ANQGSEA in the germline V gene. This CDR3 comprises 15 residues. V trimming: 5 bases; J trimming: 1 base; junction bases outside the gene matches: 8. CDR3: CSVNQGTGRNTEAFF. CDR3 in DNA: TGCAGCGTTAACCAAGGGACAGGGAGGAACACTGAAGCTTTCTTT.

The chain links TRBV10-3 to TRBJ2-7; D may be TRBD1 (6 bases). V was trimmed by 6 bases and J by 0 bases, leaving 12 bases between them. This CDR3 has 14 amino acids. Germline values: CDR1 ENHRY, CDR2 SYGVKD. CDR3 sequence (DNA): TGTGCCATCAGGGGACATGGGACCTCCTACGAGCAGTACTTC. Protein product: CAIRGHGTSYEQYF.

V and J are TRBV5-6 and TRBJ1-4; D is uncertain. The CDR3 runs to 14 residues. Trimming cost V 4 bases and J 6 bases, with 13 bases left between them. Germline loops: CDR1 SGHDT, CDR2 YYEEEE. The CDR3 DNA is TGTGCCAGCAGCCCGGGAGGGAGGTATGAAAAACTGTTTTTT. Translating it yields CASSPGGRYEKLFF.